Detailed here is one T cell receptor (beta chain). The antigen is not known. Libraries were prepared by immunoSEQ multiplex PCR; TCRdb keeps only in-frame clonotypes and omits some of them. The sample has roughly 190,000 clones, approximately 93% seen once. These data come from a study of T cell responses to AZD1222 COVID-19 vaccine. Findings of the study overall: Donors, mostly white British, included more females; clonal diversity was possibly underestimated. Unmutated variant regions are reportedly the target of nearly half of TCRs that are spike-specific. Elevations in Spike-specific TCR breadth and depth followed administration of two AZD1222 doses.

CDR1 and CDR2 (germline): SGHDT, YYEEEE. V was clipped by 0 bases and J by 4 bases, with 14 bases between them. This CDR3 comprises 16 residues. This specimen consisted of peripheral blood, obtained on day 0 of AZD1222 vaccination. The sequence came from an adult in good health. The chain carries TRBV5-6 and TRBJ1-5; D remains unclear. The CDR3 DNA follows: TGTGCCAGCAGCTTGGATTTGGCCAGACTGAATCAGCCCCAGCATTTT. It codes for CASSLDLARLNQPQHF.